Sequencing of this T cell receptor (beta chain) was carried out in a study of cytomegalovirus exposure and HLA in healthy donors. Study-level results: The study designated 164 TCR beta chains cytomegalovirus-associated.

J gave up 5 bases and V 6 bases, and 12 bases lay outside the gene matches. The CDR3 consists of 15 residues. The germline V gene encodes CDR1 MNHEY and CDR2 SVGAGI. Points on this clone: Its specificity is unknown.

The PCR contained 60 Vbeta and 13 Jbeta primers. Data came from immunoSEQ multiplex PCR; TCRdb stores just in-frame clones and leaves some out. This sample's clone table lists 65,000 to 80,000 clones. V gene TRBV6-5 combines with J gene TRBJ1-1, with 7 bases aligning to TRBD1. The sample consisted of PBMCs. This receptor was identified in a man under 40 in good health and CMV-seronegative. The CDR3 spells CASRSQGIPGTEAFF. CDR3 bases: TGTGCCAGCAGGTCACAGGGGATTCCGGGAACTGAAGCTTTCTTT.